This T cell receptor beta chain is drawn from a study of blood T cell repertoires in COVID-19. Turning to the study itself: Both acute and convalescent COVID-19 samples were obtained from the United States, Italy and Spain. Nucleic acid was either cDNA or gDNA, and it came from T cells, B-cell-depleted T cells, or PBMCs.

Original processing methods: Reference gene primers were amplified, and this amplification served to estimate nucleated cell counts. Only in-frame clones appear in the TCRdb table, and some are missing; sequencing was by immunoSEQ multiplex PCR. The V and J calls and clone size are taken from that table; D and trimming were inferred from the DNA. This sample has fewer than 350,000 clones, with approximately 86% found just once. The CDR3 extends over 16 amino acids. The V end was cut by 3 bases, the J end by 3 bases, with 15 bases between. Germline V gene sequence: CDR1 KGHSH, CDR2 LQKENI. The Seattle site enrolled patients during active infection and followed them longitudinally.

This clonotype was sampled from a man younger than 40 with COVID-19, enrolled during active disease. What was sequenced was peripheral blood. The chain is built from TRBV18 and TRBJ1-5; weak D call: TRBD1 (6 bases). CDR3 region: CASSPTGGQFNQPQHF. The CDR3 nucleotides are TGTGCCAGCTCACCGACCGGTGGACAGTTCAATCAGCCCCAGCATTTT.